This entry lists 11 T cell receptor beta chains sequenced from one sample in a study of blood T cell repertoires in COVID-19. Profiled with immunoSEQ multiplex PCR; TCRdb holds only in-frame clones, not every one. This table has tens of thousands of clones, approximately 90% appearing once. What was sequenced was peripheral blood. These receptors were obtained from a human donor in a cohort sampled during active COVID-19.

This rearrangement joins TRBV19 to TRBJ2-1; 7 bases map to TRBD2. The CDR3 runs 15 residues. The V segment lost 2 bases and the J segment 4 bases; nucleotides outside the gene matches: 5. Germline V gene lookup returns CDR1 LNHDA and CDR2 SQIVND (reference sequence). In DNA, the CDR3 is TGTGCCAGTAGTATATCGTGGGGGGGTTACAATGAGCAGTTCTTC. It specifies CASSISWGGYNEQFF.

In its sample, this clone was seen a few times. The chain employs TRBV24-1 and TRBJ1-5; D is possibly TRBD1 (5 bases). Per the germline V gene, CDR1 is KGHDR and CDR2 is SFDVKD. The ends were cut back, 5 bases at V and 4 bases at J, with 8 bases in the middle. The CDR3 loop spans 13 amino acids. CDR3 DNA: TGTGCCACCAGTGCCGGGGGGAATCAGCCCCAGCATTTT. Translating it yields CATSAGGNQPQHF.

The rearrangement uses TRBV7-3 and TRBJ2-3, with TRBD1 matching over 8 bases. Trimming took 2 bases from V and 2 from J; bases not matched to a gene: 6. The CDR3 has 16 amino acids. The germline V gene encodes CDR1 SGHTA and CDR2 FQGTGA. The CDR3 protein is CASSLGGTGFTDTQYF. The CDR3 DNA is TGTGCCAGCAGCTTAGGTGGGACAGGCTTCACAGATACGCAGTATTTT.

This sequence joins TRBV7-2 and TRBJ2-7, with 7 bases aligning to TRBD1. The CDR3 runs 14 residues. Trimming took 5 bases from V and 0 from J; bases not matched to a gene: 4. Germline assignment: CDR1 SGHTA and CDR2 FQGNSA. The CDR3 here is CASSVDRFSYEQYF. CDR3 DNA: TGTGCCAGCAGCGTGGACAGGTTCTCCTACGAGCAGTACTTC.

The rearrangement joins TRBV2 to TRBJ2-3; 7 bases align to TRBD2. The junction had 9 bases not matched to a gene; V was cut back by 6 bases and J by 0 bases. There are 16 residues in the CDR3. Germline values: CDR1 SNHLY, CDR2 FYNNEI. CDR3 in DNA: TGTGCCAGCAGCCTTCAAGCGGGGACTAGCACAGATACGCAGTATTTT. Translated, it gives CASSLQAGTSTDTQYF.

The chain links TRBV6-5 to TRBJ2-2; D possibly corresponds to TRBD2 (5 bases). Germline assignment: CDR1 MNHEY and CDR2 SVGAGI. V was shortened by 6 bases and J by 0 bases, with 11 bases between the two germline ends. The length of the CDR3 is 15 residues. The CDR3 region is CASRLPGTNTGELFF. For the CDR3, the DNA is TGTGCCAGCAGATTGCCGGGAACGAACACCGGGGAGCTGTTTTTT.

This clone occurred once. CDR3: CASSFGAGYNEQFF. The DNA for the CDR3 is TGTGCCAGCAGCTTTGGCGCGGGATACAATGAGCAGTTCTTC. The rearrangement links TRBV5-6 to TRBJ2-1, with a tentative D call TRBD2 (6 bases). Germline lookup yields CDR1 SGHDT and CDR2 YYEEEE. The germline V and J ends were trimmed by 2 bases and 4 bases, with 10 bases remaining between them. This CDR3 contains 14 residues.

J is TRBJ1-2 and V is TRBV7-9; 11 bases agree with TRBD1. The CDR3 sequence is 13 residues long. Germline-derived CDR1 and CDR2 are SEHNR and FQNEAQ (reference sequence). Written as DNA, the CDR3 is TGTGCTTCCAGGGACAGGGGGGTAAACAGCTACACCTTC. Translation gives CASRDRGVNSYTF.

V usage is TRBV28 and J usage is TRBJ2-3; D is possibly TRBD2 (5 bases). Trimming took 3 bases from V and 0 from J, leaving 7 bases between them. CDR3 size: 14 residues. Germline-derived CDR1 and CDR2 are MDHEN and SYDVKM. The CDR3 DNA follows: TGTGCCAGCAGTTTGACGGGAAGCACAGATACGCAGTATTTT. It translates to CASSLTGSTDTQYF.

The CDR3 reads CASSRYTGYSTDTQYF. CDR3 nucleotide sequence: TGTGCCAGCAGTAGGTATACAGGTTATAGCACAGATACGCAGTATTTT. The chain has TRBV27 and TRBJ2-3; tentatively, D is TRBD1 (5 bases). Germline V gene data show CDR1 as MNHEY and CDR2 as SMNVEV (reference sequence). The CDR3 covers 16 residues. V shed 5 bases and J shed 0 bases, with 15 bases lying between them.

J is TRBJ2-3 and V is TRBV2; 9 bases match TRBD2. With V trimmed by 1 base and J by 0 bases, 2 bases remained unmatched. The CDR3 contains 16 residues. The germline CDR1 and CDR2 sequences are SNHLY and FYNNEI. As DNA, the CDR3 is TGTGCCAGCAGTGAAGTAGGGACTAGCAGCACAGATACGCAGTATTTT. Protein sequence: CASSEVGTSSTDTQYF.